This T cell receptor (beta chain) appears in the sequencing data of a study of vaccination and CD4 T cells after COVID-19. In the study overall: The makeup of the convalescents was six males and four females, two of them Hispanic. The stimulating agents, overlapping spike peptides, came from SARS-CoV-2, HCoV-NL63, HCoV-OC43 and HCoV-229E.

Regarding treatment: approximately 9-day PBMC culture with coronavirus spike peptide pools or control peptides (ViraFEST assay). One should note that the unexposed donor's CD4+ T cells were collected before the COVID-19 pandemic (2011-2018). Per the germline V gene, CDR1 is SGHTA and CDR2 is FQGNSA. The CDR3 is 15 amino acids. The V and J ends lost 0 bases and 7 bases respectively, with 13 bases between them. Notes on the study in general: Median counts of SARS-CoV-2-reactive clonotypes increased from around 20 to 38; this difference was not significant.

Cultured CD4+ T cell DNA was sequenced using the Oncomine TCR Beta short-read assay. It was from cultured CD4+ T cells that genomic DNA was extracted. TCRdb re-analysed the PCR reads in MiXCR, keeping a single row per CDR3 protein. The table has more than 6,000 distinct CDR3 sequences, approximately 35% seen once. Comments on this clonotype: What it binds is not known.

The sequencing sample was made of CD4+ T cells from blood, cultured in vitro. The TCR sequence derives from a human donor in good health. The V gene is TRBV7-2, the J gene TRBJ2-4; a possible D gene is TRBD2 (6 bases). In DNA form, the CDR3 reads TGTGCCAGCAGCTTAGCGAGAACGGGAGACAACATTCAGTACTTC. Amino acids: CASSLARTGDNIQYF.